This section outlines one TCR beta chain sequence together with its context. What it binds is unknown. This PCR relied on a set of 60 Vbeta primers and 13 Jbeta primers. Repertoires were generated with immunoSEQ multiplex PCR, while TCRdb's copy carries only in-frame clones and drops some. This sample has roughly 180,000 clones, with roughly 86% found just once. There are 11 residues in the CDR3. J lost 8 bases, V lost 5 bases, and 2 bases had no gene match. Germline V gives CDR1 SGHAT, CDR2 FQNNGV. This sample is part of a study of cytomegalovirus exposure and HLA in healthy donors. Study-level points and caveats: Accurate prediction of HLA-A and HLA-B alleles (for most subjects) was reportedly achieved from TCR beta sequences. Later analysis suggested links between common viral pathogens and several top significant clusters.

Sample: PBMCs. J is TRBJ1-2 and V is TRBV11-2; TRBD1 matches at 7 bases. The receptor was isolated from a girl aged 10-17 years in good health and CMV-seropositive. CDR3 in DNA: TGTGCCAGCAGCGAGGGACAGGGCTACACCTTC. Protein sequence: CASSEGQGYTF. Full variable domain (rest looked up from reference TRBV11-2 and TRBJ1-2): EAGVAQSPRYKIIEKRQSVAFWCNPISGHATLYWYQQILGQGPKLLIQFQNNGVVDDSQLPKDRFSAERLKGVDSTLKIQPAKLEDSAVYLCASSEGQGYTFGSGTRLTVV.